This T cell receptor (beta chain) originates from a study of blood T cell repertoires in COVID-19. Study-wide background: Some COVID-19 samples were acute and others convalescent; all came from the United States, Italy and Spain. T cells, B-cell-depleted T cells, or PBMCs supplied cDNA or gDNA.

The CDR3 totals 11 residues. V lost 8 bases to trimming and J lost 0 bases, with 5 bases between them. Germline V gives CDR1 MDHEN, CDR2 SYDVKM. As handled by the study authors: Quantification of nucleated cells was approximated via reference gene primer amplification. Assay used: immunoSEQ multiplex PCR; TCRdb lists only in-frame clones, some missing. D and trimming come from the DNA, and the V and J calls and clone size come from that table. The sample yields approximately 100,000 clones, about 75% seen once. This TCR was sampled from a man of 80 years or more with acute or convalescent COVID-19. The specimen was peripheral blood. The chain couples TRBV28 to TRBJ2-7; D remains ambiguous. The CDR3 DNA follows: TGTGCCAGCGGCCACTCCTACGAGCAGTACTTC. Its translation is CASGHSYEQYF.